A selection of T cell receptor beta chains follows, all from one sample in a study of PD-1 blockade in classical Hodgkin lymphoma. Clones were read by immunoSEQ multiplex PCR, and TCRdb kept only the in-frame ones, dropping some. The sample holds about 22,000 clones, about 80% seen once. Sequenced here: peripheral blood mononuclear cells (PBMCs), sampled before the fourth cycle of nivolumab. Source of these receptors: a human donor with classical Hodgkin lymphoma. Each CDR3 is given with its conserved first and last residue. The order of the fields is D gene, clone size, V gene, J gene, CDR3 DNA, CDR3 protein. A D gene is named only where the DNA matches it firmly. Expanded clones are given a class, and other clones once, few, many or no size at all.

>NA|NA|TRBV4-2|TRBJ2-1
TGTGCCAGCAGCCAAGGTATGCATACTGAGCAGTTCTTC
CASSQGMHTEQFF
>NA|NA|TRBV28|TRBJ2-7
TGTGCCAGCAGTTTAGGGGGAAGAGGTCTCGAGCAGTACTTC
CASSLGGRGLEQYF
>TRBD1|NA|TRBV5-6|TRBJ2-7
TGTGCCAGCAGCAGACGGGACAGACTACAAAGAAGGCGGTACTTC
CASSRRDRLQRRRYF
>NA|NA|TRBV19|TRBJ1-1
TGTGCCAGTAGTATGGGGAGGCCTGCGTCAGAAGCTTTCTTT
CASSMGRPASEAFF
>NA|NA|TRBV15|TRBJ1-5
TGTGCCACCAGCCCCCCCGGGAATCAGCCCCAGCATTTT
CATSPPGNQPQHF
>NA|NA|TRBV5-6|TRBJ2-3
TGTGCCAGCAGCTCCTACTCCGGCACAGATACGCAGTATTTT
CASSSYSGTDTQYF
>TRBD2|NA|TRBV6-5|TRBJ2-5
TGTGCCAGCAGTACCGGGACTAGCCTTCAAGAGACCCAGTACTTC
CASSTGTSLQETQYF
>NA|NA|TRBV10-3|TRBJ2-6
TGTGCCATCAATCCCGCTGGGGCCAACGTCCTGACTTTC
CAINPAGANVLTF
>NA|NA|TRBV2|TRBJ1-4
TGTGCCAGCAGTGATTGGCGTAATGAAAAACTGTTTTTT
CASSDWRNEKLFF
>NA|NA|TRBV27|TRBJ2-6
TGTGCCAGCAGTTTATCCGCCAGTCTCTCTGGGGCCAACGTCCTGACTTTC
CASSLSASLSGANVLTF
>TRBD2|NA|TRBV11-2|TRBJ2-7
TGTGCCAGCAGCACCTCGGGGGGTTCCAGATCCTACGAGCAGTACTTC
CASSTSGGSRSYEQYF
>TRBD1|NA|TRBV19|TRBJ2-7
TGTGCCAGTAGTGGAAGATTTGGGCAGGGGGCCTACGAGCAGTACTTC
CASSGRFGQGAYEQYF
>NA|NA|TRBV4-1|TRBJ1-5
TGCGCCAGCAGCCAAGTATCGACAGTTGGCAATCAGCCCCAGCATTTT
CASSQVSTVGNQPQHF
>NA|NA|TRBV7-2|TRBJ2-7
TGTGCCAGCAGCTTAGTTTTAGCGAGCCCCTACGAGCAGTACTTC
CASSLVLASPYEQYF
>TRBD2|NA|TRBV11-3|TRBJ2-1
TGTGCCAGCAGCCCGGGACTAGCGGGAGTTCGCTCCTACAATGAGCAGTTCTTC
CASSPGLAGVRSYNEQFF
>TRBD1|NA|TRBV5-1|TRBJ2-6
TGCGCCAGCAGTGCCGGGACAGGGGTCAGTGGGGCCAACGTCCTGACTTTC
CASSAGTGVSGANVLTF
>TRBD2|NA|TRBV15|TRBJ2-2
TGTGCCACCAGCAGATCGGGAGGAGGCCAGGGTCTTCGGATCGCCGGGGAGCTGTTTTTT
CATSRSGGGQGLRIAGELFF
>NA|NA|TRBV6-4|TRBJ2-3
TGTGCCAGCAGTGACTCGAGTTTGGCGGTCACAGATACGCAGTATTTT
CASSDSSLAVTDTQYF
>TRBD1|few|TRBV7-9|TRBJ1-1
TGTGCCAGCATCGAGGGGGCCGGCACTGAAGCTTTCTTT
CASIEGAGTEAFF
>NA|NA|TRBV6-1|TRBJ2-3
TGTGCCAGCAGTGAAGCGTTTCTTCAGGGGAGTTGGTACATAGATACGCAGTATTTT
CASSEAFLQGSWYIDTQYF
>NA|NA|TRBV25-1|TRBJ2-3
TGTGCCAGCAGTGTGCTGGGCACAGATACGCAGTATTTT
CASSVLGTDTQYF
>NA|NA|TRBV9|TRBJ1-1
TGTGCCAGCAGCTTAGAGGGACTTAACACTGAAGCTTTCTTT
CASSLEGLNTEAFF
>NA|few|TRBV5-6|TRBJ2-2
TGTGCCAGCAGCCCGGGATACGGGGAGCTGTTTTTT
CASSPGYGELFF
>TRBD1|NA|TRBV5-4|TRBJ1-5
TGTGCCAGCAGCTTCGACAGGGTAGTGATTCAGCCCCAGCATTTT
CASSFDRVVIQPQHF
>NA|NA|TRBV10-1|TRBJ2-7
TGCGCCAGCAGTGAGTCTGCAGGGTACGAGCAGTACTTC
CASSESAGYEQYF
>NA|NA|TRBV20-1|TRBJ1-1
TGCAGTCCAGGCTTAGAAGCTTTCTTT
CSPGLEAFF
>TRBD2|NA|TRBV5-1|TRBJ2-1
TGCGCCAGCAGCTTGGACCGGGAGGGGGGCGAGCAGTTCTTC
CASSLDREGGEQFF
>NA|NA|TRBV4-1|TRBJ2-6
TGCGCCAGCAGCCAAGCGGGGACGGCTGGGGCCAACGTCCTGACTTTC
CASSQAGTAGANVLTF